This TCR beta chain was captured in a study of CXCR3-negative and CXCR3-positive naive CD8 T cells (dated by TCRdb to the late 2010s). Some background on the complete study: In total, some 140 million TRB reads were obtained, or roughly 1.5 +/- 0.3 million reads per library. For the TRBV-TRBJ cluster analysis, the naive subsets came from a handful of donors, while the memory cells came from 3 donors. The diversity and physicochemical repertoire analyses included more than ten donors pooled from two independent experiments.

Turning to this clonotype: Its antigen remains undetermined.

Broader findings and caveats from the paper: CXCR3 expression partially decreased after cryopreservation, so most assays used freshly isolated PBMCs. Within the same donor, TRBV-TRBJ usage looked similar between naive CXCR3-negative and CXCR3-positive cells, but memory cells had distinct patterns. TRB CDR3s from CXCR3-positive naive cells showed higher hydrophobicity (lower Kidera factor 4), lower energy, and higher strength and volume indices than CXCR3-negative naive cells. Because surface CD5, which is linked to self-reactivity in mice, was comparable between the naive subsets, TCR interaction strength was also inferred from TRB CDR3 physicochemical properties. Repertoire diversity was comparably high in both naive subsets but much lower in memory CD8+ T cells.

Including the terminal cysteine and phenylalanine, the CDR3 comprises 16 residues. A DNA sequence was not provided. CDR1 LGHNA and CDR2 YSLEER were looked up in the germline V gene. Sequencing took place on a NextSeq 550. The Human TCR Profiling Kit (MiLaboratory) was used to prepare UMI-labeled 5' RACE TRB cDNA libraries. cDNA synthesis used the entire amount of extracted RNA, and PCR amplification then used the entire amount of cDNA produced. Libraries were prepared in parallel with an identical number of PCR cycles. The paper's data handling went like this. With a requirement of at least two reads per UMI, MIGEC and MiXCR extracted about 49,000 +/- 11,000 unique UMI-labeled TRB cDNA molecules per library. On average, approximately 40,000 +/- 10,000 functional in-frame TRB CDR3 nucleotide clonotypes lacking stop codons were found per library. After each sample was downsampled to 5000 UMI-labeled TRB molecules, VDJtools was used to calculate diversity metrics such as normalized Shannon-Wiener and Chao1. VDJtools was used to calculate clonotype-size-weighted physicochemical properties of the central five CDR3 residues, namely interaction energy, strength, volume and Kidera factor 4. Each entry corresponds to one CDR3 protein sequence from reads that TCRdb reprocessed, and DNA is not given. None of the V and J calls come from the authors' own analysis; TCRdb made them. The sample table on file contains some 6,000 distinct CDR3 sequences. The ten largest clones capture just over 2% of the sample.

Each CD8+ T cell subset was flow-sorted in triplicate, and 300,000 or so cells per subset were placed directly into RLT lysis buffer. To keep memory contaminants out, a stringent definition of naive CD8+ T cells was applied: CD45RO-CCR7+CD27+CD95-. Peripheral blood mononuclear cells were isolated from buffy coats using standard density gradient centrifugation. A FACSAria III was used to flow-sort naive CXCR3-negative and CXCR3-positive CD8+ T cells. Total RNA was extracted from sorted cells using an RNeasy Mini Kit. The chain employs TRBV4-3 and TRBJ2-5; TCRdb outputs TRBD2, but without DNA this stays unchecked. The sample consisted of naive CXCR3- CD8+ T cells from blood. The cell subset or site label, as the study defines it: CD45RO-CCR7+CD27+CD95- naive CD8+ T cells lacking CXCR3 (TNR3-). The source is a human donor in good health. Some clones in this sample may be carry-over from other donors' samples. The CDR3 region reads CASSLLAGGPGETQYF.